Below, 9 T cell receptor beta chains from the same sample are listed, as sequenced in a study of identical twins. Each CDR3 protein gets one entry after TCRdb re-called the 5' RACE reads with MiXCR. The sample consists of about 160,000 distinct CDR3 sequences, around 3.6% of them appearing once. Sequences were obtained from memory T cells sorted from blood. The receptors were gathered from a young man in good health.

At least ten counts were recorded for this clonotype. V gene TRBV5-1 combines with J gene TRBJ2-1; 8 bases line up with TRBD1. CDR1 and CDR2 (germline): SGHRS, YFSETQ. The ends lost 1 base at V and 3 bases at J; junction bases unmatched: 12. This CDR3 is 18 amino acids long. In DNA form, the CDR3 reads TGCGCCAGCAGCTTGAGTGGTCAGGGGGCGAGAGTCTACAATGAGCAGTTCTTC. Protein: CASSLSGQGARVYNEQFF.

Many counts were recorded for this clonotype. This rearrangement joins TRBV18 to TRBJ2-3, with D hard to call. Germline CDR1 and CDR2: KGHSH and LQKENI. Trimming stripped 2 bases from V and 2 bases from J, with 8 bases between. CDR3 size: 14 residues. The CDR3 protein is CASSPRANTDTQYF. As DNA, the CDR3 is TGTGCCAGCTCACCAAGGGCTAACACAGATACGCAGTATTTT.

In this sample, this clonotype turned up many times. The chain has TRBV7-2 and TRBJ2-5; a possible D gene is TRBD1 (6 bases). Germline lookup yields CDR1 SGHTA and CDR2 FQGNSA. V gave up 0 bases and J gave up 4 bases, with 12 bases separating them. This CDR3 spans 15 amino acids. CDR3 sequence (DNA): TGTGCCAGCAGCTTAGCTACAGGGCGTGCAGAGACCCAGTACTTC. It specifies CASSLATGRAETQYF.

This clonotype was detected ten times or more. The genes are TRBV12-3 or TRBV12-4 and TRBJ2-5; 10 bases match TRBD2. The CDR3 runs to 15 residues. After removal of 5 bases from V and 2 bases from J, the junction contained 5 bases not matched to a gene. The CDR3 sequence is CASSPTSGLQETQYF. The CDR3, as DNA: TGTGCCAGCAGTCCGACTAGCGGGCTACAAGAGACCCAGTACTTC.

This clonotype was observed at least ten times. The chain links TRBV11-2 to TRBJ1-2, with D unclear. In germline, CDR1 is SGHAT, CDR2 FQNNGV. CDR3 length equals 12 residues. V was shortened by 5 bases and J by 8 bases, with 12 bases between the two germline ends. The CDR3 region has the DNA TGTGCCAGCAGCGCCCCCGGAGGAGGCTACACCTTC. It specifies CASSAPGGGYTF.

In this sample, this clonotype turned up many times. The rearrangement links TRBV6-2 or TRBV6-3 to TRBJ2-2; the D gene is possibly TRBD1 (8 bases). Germline V gene sequence: CDR1 MNHEY, CDR2 SVGEGT. The ends were cut back, 6 bases at V and 6 bases at J, with 14 bases in the middle. The CDR3 covers 14 residues. The CDR3 region is CASRPTGGAGELFF. CDR3 DNA: TGTGCCAGCAGGCCAACAGGGGGGGCCGGGGAGCTGTTTTTT.

Ten or more counts support this clonotype. The V gene is TRBV11-2, the J gene TRBJ2-1, with 8 positions matching TRBD2. J lost 8 bases, V lost 5 bases, and 20 bases had no gene match. CDR1 and CDR2 (germline): SGHAT, FQNNGV. The CDR3 totals 18 residues. The CDR3 nucleotides are TGTGCCAGCAGCCAAAACCTCGGAGCGGGAGTGGTTCACCATGAGCAGTTCTTC. Amino acids: CASSQNLGAGVVHHEQFF. Filled out from reference TRBV11-2 and TRBJ2-1, the complete variable domain reads EAGVAQSPRYKIIEKRQSVAFWCNPISGHATLYWYQQILGQGPKLLIQFQNNGVVDDSQLPKDRFSAERLKGVDSTLKIQPAKLEDSAVYLCASSQNLGAGVVHHEQFFGPGTRLTVL.

At least ten counts were recorded for this clonotype. The V gene is TRBV12-3 or TRBV12-4, the J gene TRBJ1-1; D is unclear. The CDR3 totals 14 residues. V was clipped by 1 base and J by 1 base, with 7 bases between them. In nucleotides, the CDR3 is TGTGCCAGCAGTTTAGGGGGAACGAACACTGAAGCTTTCTTT. Its protein product is CASSLGGTNTEAFF.

There are many counts of this clonotype. This chain connects TRBV12-3 or TRBV12-4 to TRBJ2-1; D is perhaps TRBD2 (6 bases). The CDR3 has 13 residues. Trimming stripped 6 bases from V and 9 bases from J, with 15 bases between. In DNA, the CDR3 is TGTGCCAGCAGCCGGTTCTCCGGGGGTGAGCAGTTCTTC. Protein product: CASSRFSGGEQFF.